Following are 25 T cell receptor beta chains from one sample sequenced in a study of low-dose radiotherapy and immunotherapy resistance in tumors. TRAV- and TRBV-specific primers, spanning alpha and beta chains, primed first-strand cDNA. The authors amplified TCRs for about 20 PCR cycles with a constant-region primer and a V-primer adapter. TCRdb analysed the reads with MiXCR anew, one entry per CDR3 protein. The data contain about 9,200 distinct CDR3 sequences, approximately 40% of them singletons. The source of these receptors is a human donor with advanced metastatic prostate, ovarian, gallbladder or colorectal cancer (not recorded which). This table probably holds off-target reads from a library built for another chain.

This clonotype was counted between two and nine times. The rearrangement links TRBV27 to TRBJ2-7; D possibly corresponds to TRBD2 (7 bases). Between the trimmed V and J ends, which lost 4 bases and 6 bases, there was a span of 16 bases. The germline V gene has CDR1 MNHEY and CDR2 SMNVEV (reference sequence). The CDR3 sequence is 14 residues long. CDR3 sequence reads: CASSWGGANGEQYF. The CDR3 nucleotides are TGTGCCAGCAGTTGGGGGGGGGCAAATGGCGAGCAGTACTTC.

The chain uses TRBV11-1 and TRBJ1-1; D remains ambiguous. This CDR3 is built from 13 residues. Trimming removed 1 base at V and 3 bases at J, with 6 bases between. CDR1 and CDR2 (germline): SGHAT, FQDESV (reference sequence). CDR3 sequence: CASSLVGDTEAFF. The CDR3 nucleotides read TGTGCCAGCAGCTTAGTTGGGGACACTGAAGCTTTCTTT.

The CDR3 loop is CASSGSGQGDIWVQFF. In nucleotides, the CDR3 is TGTGCCAGCAGTGGATCGGGACAGGGGGATATTTGGGTGCAGTTCTTC. This rearrangement joins TRBV6-6 to TRBJ2-1, with 11 bases aligning to TRBD1. This CDR3 is built from 16 residues. V lost 5 bases and J lost 12; bases outside the gene matches: 15. Germline-derived CDR1 and CDR2 are MNHNY and SVGAGI (reference sequence).

V and J are TRBV7-2 and TRBJ2-2, with D possibly matching TRBD2 (6 bases). The CDR3 is 14 residues long. V dropped 7 bases and J dropped 4 bases, with 13 bases sitting between them. Germline CDR1 reads SGHTA; CDR2 reads FQGNSA. CDR3 loop: CASTRVRGTGELFF. The CDR3 region has the DNA TGTGCCAGCACCCGAGTGCGGGGCACCGGGGAGCTGTTTTTT. Complete variable domain (other parts from reference TRBV7-2 and TRBJ2-2): GAGVSQSPSNKVTEKGKDVELRCDPISGHTALYWYRQSLGQGLEFLIYFQGNSAPDKSGLPSDRFSAERTGGSVSTLTIQRTQQEDSAVYLCASTRVRGTGELFFGEGSRLTVL.

The V gene is TRBV3-1, the J gene TRBJ2-7; D remains ambiguous. V shed 0 bases and J shed 2 bases, with 11 bases lying between them. In germline, CDR1 is LGHDT, CDR2 YNNKEL (reference sequence). CDR3 length equals 15 residues. CDR3 nucleotides: TGTGCCAGCAGCCAAGATAGGGCAGTCCCCTACGAGCAGTACTTC. Translating it yields CASSQDRAVPYEQYF.

This clonotype is medium-sized (0.01 to 0.1%) within its sample. The chain has TRBV14 and TRBJ1-2; no definite D call. Germline assignment: CDR1 SGHDN and CDR2 FVKESK. Trimming cost V 0 bases and J 4 bases, with 12 bases left between them. The CDR3 is made up of 15 amino acids. As DNA, the CDR3 is TGTGCCAGCAGCCAAGATACGGGCAGTGCCTATGGCTACACCTTC. It is translated as CASSQDTGSAYGYTF.

By frequency in the sample, this clonotype is medium-sized. The V and J genes are TRBV5-1 and TRBJ2-3, with 9 nucleotides matching TRBD2. This CDR3 region has 16 residues. Germline V gene data show CDR1 as SGHRS and CDR2 as YFSETQ. The J segment lost 5 bases and the V segment lost 0 bases, leaving 7 bases of the junction unmatched. The CDR3 sequence: CASSLGAGGSVDTQYF. The CDR3 DNA reads as TGCGCCAGCAGCTTGGGAGCGGGAGGATCGGTAGATACGCAGTATTTT.

This clonotype was counted a few times. The chain employs TRBV28 and TRBJ2-3, with D possibly matching TRBD1 (6 bases). Per the germline V gene, CDR1 is MDHEN and CDR2 is SYDVKM. The CDR3 covers 15 residues. V lost 6 bases and J 2 bases, leaving 15 bases between the germline ends. CDR3 residues: CASRLRGRSTDTQYF. CDR3 DNA sequence: TGTGCCAGCAGATTAAGGGGGAGATCCACAGATACGCAGTATTTT.

This clonotype was counted only a few times. V usage is TRBV12-3 or TRBV12-4 and J usage is TRBJ2-4; tentative D call: TRBD1 (5 bases). The length of the CDR3 is 13 residues. Trimming took 5 bases from V and 9 from J, leaving 14 bases between them. CDR3 region: CASSPLTVGIQYF. The CDR3 bases are TGTGCCAGCAGTCCCTTGACAGTCGGCATTCAGTACTTC.

The V gene is TRBV7-2, the J gene TRBJ2-3; D unclear. Deletions cut 4 bases from V and 6 bases from J, with 26 bases between. This CDR3 is built from 18 residues. CDR1 SGHTA and CDR2 FQGNSA come from the germline V gene. CDR3 DNA sequence: TGTGCCAGCAGCTCTAAGGGCAGAACCTTCCTCCGAACTGATACGCAGTATTTT. Encoded protein: CASSSKGRTFLRTDTQYF.

This clonotype was counted only a few times. This chain joins TRBV7-9 and TRBJ1-5, with a possible D match to TRBD1 (5 bases). The CDR3 runs to 13 residues. V was shortened by 8 bases and J by 4 bases, with 12 bases between the two germline ends. CDR1 SEHNR and CDR2 FQNEAQ come from the germline V gene (reference sequence). The CDR3 sequence is CASREGTNQPQHF. CDR3 in DNA: TGTGCCAGCCGCGAGGGGACTAATCAGCCCCAGCATTTT.

This clonotype has just a few counts. The CDR3 loop is CASSVVGSRYNEQFF. CDR3 DNA: TGTGCCAGCAGTGTTGTAGGCAGCCGATACAATGAGCAGTTCTTC. The J gene is TRBJ2-1, the V gene TRBV2; the D is unclear. The CDR3 totals 15 residues. Germline V CDR1 and CDR2: SNHLY, FYNNEI. Between the trimmed V and J ends, which lost 4 bases and 4 bases, there was a span of 14 bases. The variable domain in full, completed from reference TRBV2 and TRBJ2-1, reads EPEVTQTPSHQVTQMGQEVILRCVPISNHLYFYWYRQILGQKVEFLVSFYNNEISEKSEIFDDQFSVERPDGSNFTLKIRSTKLEDSAMYFCASSVVGSRYNEQFFGPGTRLTVL.

Of note for this clonotype: Just one base apart from a much larger clone, this may be a read error. The V and J genes are TRBV28 and TRBJ2-1; 9 nucleotides line up with TRBD2. Looked up from germline, CDR1 is MDHEN and CDR2 is SYDVKM. This CDR3 contains 14 residues. CDR3 nucleotide sequence: TGTGCCCGCAGCGCCGGGACTAGCAACAATGAGCAGTTCTTC. It yields the protein CARSAGTSNNEQFF.

V gene TRBV5-6 combines with J gene TRBJ2-4; D gene uncertain. The germline V gene has CDR1 SGHDT and CDR2 YYEEEE. The CDR3 totals 14 residues. The ends were cut back, 2 bases at V and 1 base at J, with 7 bases in the middle. CDR3 in amino acids: CASSLGRAKNIQYF. CDR3 nucleotide sequence: TGTGCCAGCAGCTTAGGTAGGGCCAAAAACATTCAGTACTTC.

The J gene is TRBJ2-1, the V gene TRBV19, with D tentatively TRBD1 or TRBD2 (5 bases each). V lost 3 bases and J 0 bases, leaving 9 bases between the germline ends. The CDR3 loop spans 15 amino acids. CDR1 and CDR2 (germline): LNHDA, SQIVND (reference sequence). The CDR3, as DNA: TGTGCCAGTAGTATCGAGGGGAGCTCCTACAATGAGCAGTTCTTC. Protein: CASSIEGSSYNEQFF.

V and J are TRBV11-3 and TRBJ2-1, with D maybe TRBD1 (6 bases). Trimming took off 1 base at V and 7 bases at J, with 11 bases between the two ends. The CDR3 extends over 14 amino acids. Germline V CDR1 and CDR2: SGHNT, YENEEA. This chain's CDR3 is CASSLAPGVNEQFF. The DNA of the CDR3 is TGTGCCAGCAGCTTAGCCCCAGGGGTTAATGAGCAGTTCTTC.

The chain employs TRBV5-1 and TRBJ2-2; TRBD1 matches at 10 bases. J was trimmed by 5 bases and V by 0 bases; bases with no gene match: 7. This CDR3 is 17 amino acids long. CDR1 SGHRS and CDR2 YFSETQ come from the germline V gene. CDR3 bases: TGCGCCAGCAGCTTGGAATCGGCGGGACAGGGGACCGGGGAGCTGTTTTTT. Translated: CASSLESAGQGTGELFF.

The chain combines TRBV2 with TRBJ1-1; D is ambiguous. The CDR3 sequence is 15 residues long. Looked up from germline, CDR1 is SNHLY and CDR2 is FYNNEI. Trimming took 4 bases from V and 2 from J, leaving 14 bases between them. The CDR3 DNA reads as TGTGCCAGCAGTGTGGCTCGGAAAATTAACACTGAAGCTTTCTTT. Translation: CASSVARKINTEAFF.

Details on this clonotype: A read error may account for a junction end that differs from germline. V gene TRBV5-1 combines with J gene TRBJ2-3; 8 bases fit TRBD2. This CDR3 contains 16 residues. CDR1 and CDR2 from the germline V gene are SGHRS and YFSETQ. CDR3 DNA: TGTGCCAGCAGCTTCACAGCAGCGGGGGCTACAGATACGCAGTATTTT. This gives the protein CASSFTAAGATDTQYF. The whole variable domain, remainder taken from reference TRBV5-1 and TRBJ2-3, is KAGVTQTPRYLIKTRGQQVTLSCSPISGHRSVSWYQQTPGQGLQFLFEYFSETQRNKGNFPGRFSGRQFSNSRSEMNVSTLELGDSALYLCASSFTAAGATDTQYFGPGTRLTVL.

The chain couples TRBV19 to TRBJ2-7; D may be TRBD1 (6 bases). This CDR3 is 15 amino acids long. CDR1 is LNHDA, CDR2 SQIVND, per germline (reference sequence). V shed 4 bases and J shed 7 bases, with 20 bases lying between them. The CDR3 sequence: CASSRLDSGVQEQYF. The CDR3 nucleotides are TGTGCCAGTAGTAGACTCGACTCAGGGGTTCAGGAGCAGTACTTC.

The gene calls are TRBV9 and TRBJ2-7; TRBD2 matches at 8 bases. Germline assignment: CDR1 SGDLS and CDR2 YYNGEE. CDR3 length: 13 amino acids. J was trimmed by 7 bases and V by 4 bases; bases with no gene match: 7. CDR3 sequence: CASSPGGGGEQYF. The CDR3 DNA reads as TGTGCCAGCAGCCCCGGGGGGGGCGGGGAGCAGTACTTC.

The chain recombines TRBV29-1 with TRBJ2-3; the match to TRBD1 covers 11 bases. The junction had 10 bases not matched to a gene; V was cut back by 8 bases and J by 6 bases. This CDR3 is 14 amino acids long. CDR1 and CDR2 from the germline V gene are SQVTM and ANQGSEA. This CDR3 reads CSSGQGAWGDTQYF. The CDR3 nucleotides are TGCAGCTCTGGACAGGGGGCGTGGGGGGATACGCAGTATTTT.

The sample holds a few counts of this clonotype. DNA for the CDR3: TGCGCCAGCAGCTTCGGACTGAACACCGGGGAGCTGTTTTTT. It codes for CASSFGLNTGELFF. The chain links TRBV5-1 to TRBJ2-2; perhaps TRBD2 as D (5 bases). The germline gives CDR1 SGHRS, CDR2 YFSETQ. The CDR3 has 14 residues. Trimming pared 2 bases from V and 1 base from J, leaving 6 bases between.

This clonotype was found a few times. The gene calls are TRBV29-1 and TRBJ2-7; D assignment may be TRBD1 or TRBD2 (5 bases each). The CDR3 sequence is 13 residues long. Looked up from germline, CDR1 is SQVTM and CDR2 is ANQGSEA. V lost 1 base, J lost 7 bases, and 14 bases lay in between. The CDR3: CSVEVGARGEQYF. The CDR3 coding sequence is TGCAGCGTTGAAGTTGGGGCGCGAGGGGAGCAGTACTTC.

The rearrangement uses TRBV5-1 and TRBJ1-1, with 7 bases fitting TRBD1. CDR3 length: 14 amino acids. Per germline, CDR1 SGHRS and CDR2 YFSETQ. V trimming: 5 bases; J trimming: 0 bases; junction bases outside the gene matches: 4. The CDR3 sequence: CASRLTGLNTEAFF. The DNA for the CDR3 is TGCGCCAGCAGATTGACAGGGCTGAACACTGAAGCTTTCTTT.